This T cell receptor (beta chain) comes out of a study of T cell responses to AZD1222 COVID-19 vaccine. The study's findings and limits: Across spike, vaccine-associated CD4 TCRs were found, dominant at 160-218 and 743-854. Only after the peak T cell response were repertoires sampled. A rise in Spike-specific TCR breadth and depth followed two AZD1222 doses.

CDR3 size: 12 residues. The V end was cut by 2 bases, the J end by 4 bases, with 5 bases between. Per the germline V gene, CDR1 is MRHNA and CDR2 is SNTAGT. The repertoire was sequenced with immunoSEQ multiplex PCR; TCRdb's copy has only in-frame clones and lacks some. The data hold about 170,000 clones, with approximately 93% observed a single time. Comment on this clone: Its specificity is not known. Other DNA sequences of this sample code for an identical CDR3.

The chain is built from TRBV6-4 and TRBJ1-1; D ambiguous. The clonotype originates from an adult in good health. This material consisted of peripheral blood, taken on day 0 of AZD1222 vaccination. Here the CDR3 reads CASSDGVTEAFF. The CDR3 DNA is TGTGCCAGCAGTGACGGTGTCACTGAAGCTTTCTTT.